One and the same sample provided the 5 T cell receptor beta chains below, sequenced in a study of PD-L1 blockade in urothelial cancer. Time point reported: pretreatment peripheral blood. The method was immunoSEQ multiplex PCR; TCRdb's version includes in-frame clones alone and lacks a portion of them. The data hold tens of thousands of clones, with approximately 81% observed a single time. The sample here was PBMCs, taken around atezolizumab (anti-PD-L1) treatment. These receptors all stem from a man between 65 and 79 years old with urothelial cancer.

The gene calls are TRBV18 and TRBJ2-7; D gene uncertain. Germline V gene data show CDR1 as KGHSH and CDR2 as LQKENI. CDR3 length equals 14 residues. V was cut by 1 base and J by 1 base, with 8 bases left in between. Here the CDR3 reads CASSPRGSSYEQYF. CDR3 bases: TGTGCCAGCTCACCACGAGGCAGTTCCTACGAGCAGTACTTC.

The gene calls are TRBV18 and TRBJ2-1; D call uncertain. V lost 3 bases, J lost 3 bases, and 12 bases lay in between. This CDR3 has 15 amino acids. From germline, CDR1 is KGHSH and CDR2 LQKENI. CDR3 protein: CASSPYETNYNEQFF. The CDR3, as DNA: TGTGCCAGCTCACCTTATGAAACAAACTACAATGAGCAGTTCTTC.

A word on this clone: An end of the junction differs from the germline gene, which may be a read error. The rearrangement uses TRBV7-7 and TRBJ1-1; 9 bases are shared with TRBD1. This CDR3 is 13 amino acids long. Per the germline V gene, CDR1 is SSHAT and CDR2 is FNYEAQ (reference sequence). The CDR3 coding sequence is TGTGCTAGCAGCCGGACAGGGGACACTGAAGCTTTCTTT. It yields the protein CASSRTGDTEAFF.

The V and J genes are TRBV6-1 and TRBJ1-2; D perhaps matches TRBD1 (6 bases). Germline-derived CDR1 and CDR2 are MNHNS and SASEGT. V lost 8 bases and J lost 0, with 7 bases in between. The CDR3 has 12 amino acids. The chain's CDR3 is CASSGANYGYTF. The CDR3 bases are TGTGCCAGCTCAGGGGCTAACTATGGCTACACCTTC.

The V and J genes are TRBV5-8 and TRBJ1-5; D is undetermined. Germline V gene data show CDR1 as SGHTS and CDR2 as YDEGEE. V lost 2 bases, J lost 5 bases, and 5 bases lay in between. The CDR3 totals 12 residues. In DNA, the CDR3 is TGTGCCAGCAGCTTTCGGGATCAGCCCCAGCATTTT. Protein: CASSFRDQPQHF.